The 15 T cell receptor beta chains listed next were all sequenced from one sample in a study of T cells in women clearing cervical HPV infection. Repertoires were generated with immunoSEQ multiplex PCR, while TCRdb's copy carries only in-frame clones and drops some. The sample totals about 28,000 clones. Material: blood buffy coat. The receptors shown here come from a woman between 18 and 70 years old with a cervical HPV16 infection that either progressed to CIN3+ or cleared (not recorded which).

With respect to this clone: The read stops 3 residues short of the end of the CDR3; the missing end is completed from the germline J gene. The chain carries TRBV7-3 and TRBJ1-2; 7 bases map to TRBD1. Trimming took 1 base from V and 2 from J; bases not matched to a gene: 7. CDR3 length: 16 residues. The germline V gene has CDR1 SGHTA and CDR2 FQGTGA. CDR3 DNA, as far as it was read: TGTGCCAGCAGCTTAAACGGGCAGGGGGGCAACTATGGC. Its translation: CASSLNGQGGNYG. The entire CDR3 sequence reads CASSLNGQGGNYGYTF.

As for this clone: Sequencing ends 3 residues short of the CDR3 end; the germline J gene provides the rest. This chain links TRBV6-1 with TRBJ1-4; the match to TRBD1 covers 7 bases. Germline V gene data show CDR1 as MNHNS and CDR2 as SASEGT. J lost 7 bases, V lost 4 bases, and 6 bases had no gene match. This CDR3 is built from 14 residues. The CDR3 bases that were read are TGTGCCAGCAGTGGCCCGGGACAGCGTGAAAAA. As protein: CASSGPGQREK. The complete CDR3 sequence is CASSGPGQREKLFF.

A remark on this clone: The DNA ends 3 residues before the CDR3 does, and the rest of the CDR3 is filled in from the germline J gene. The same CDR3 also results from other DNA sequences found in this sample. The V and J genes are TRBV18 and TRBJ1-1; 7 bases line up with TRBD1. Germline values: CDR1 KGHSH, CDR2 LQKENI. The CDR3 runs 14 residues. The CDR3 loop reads CASSRGTAQETAFF. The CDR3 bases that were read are TGTGCCAGCTCACGCGGGACAGCTCAAGAGACA.

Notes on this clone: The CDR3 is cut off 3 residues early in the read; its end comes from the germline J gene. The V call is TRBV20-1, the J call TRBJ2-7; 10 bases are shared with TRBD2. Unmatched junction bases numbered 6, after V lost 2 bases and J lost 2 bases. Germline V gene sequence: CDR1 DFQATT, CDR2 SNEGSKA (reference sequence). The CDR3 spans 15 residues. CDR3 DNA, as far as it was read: TGCAGTGCTAGAAGCGGGGGGGCCATAACCTACGAG. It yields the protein CSARSGGAITYE. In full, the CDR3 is CSARSGGAITYEQYF.

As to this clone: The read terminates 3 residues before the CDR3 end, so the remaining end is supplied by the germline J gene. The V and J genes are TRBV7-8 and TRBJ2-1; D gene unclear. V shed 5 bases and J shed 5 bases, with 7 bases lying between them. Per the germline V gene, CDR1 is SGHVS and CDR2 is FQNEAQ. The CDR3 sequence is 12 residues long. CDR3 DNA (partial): TGTGCCAGCAGCCCCACACACAATGAG. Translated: CASSPTHNE. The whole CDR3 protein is CASSPTHNEQFF.

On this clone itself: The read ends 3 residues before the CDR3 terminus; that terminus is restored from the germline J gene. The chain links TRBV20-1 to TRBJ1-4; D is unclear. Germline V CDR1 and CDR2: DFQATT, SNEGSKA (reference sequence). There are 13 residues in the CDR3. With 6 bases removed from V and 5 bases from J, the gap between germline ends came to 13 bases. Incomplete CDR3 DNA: TGCAGTGCCCCAGATCCCCACAATGAAAAA. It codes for CSAPDPHNEK. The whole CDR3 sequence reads CSAPDPHNEKLFF.

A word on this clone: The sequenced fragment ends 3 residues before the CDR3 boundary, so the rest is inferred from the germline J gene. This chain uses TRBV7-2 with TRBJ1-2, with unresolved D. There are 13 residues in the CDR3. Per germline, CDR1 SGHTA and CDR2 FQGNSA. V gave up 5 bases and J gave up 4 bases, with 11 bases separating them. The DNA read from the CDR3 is TGTGCCAGCAGCCCCGATGATAGCTATGGC. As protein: CASSPDDSYG. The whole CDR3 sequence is CASSPDDSYGYTF.

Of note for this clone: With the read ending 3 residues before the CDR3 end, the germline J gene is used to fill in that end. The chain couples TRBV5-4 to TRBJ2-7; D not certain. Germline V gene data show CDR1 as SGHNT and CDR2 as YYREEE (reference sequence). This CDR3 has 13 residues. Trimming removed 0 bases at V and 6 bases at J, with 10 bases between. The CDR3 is CASSLGSSGEQYF. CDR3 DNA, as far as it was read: TGTGCCAGCAGCTTGGGCAGTTCGGGCGAG.

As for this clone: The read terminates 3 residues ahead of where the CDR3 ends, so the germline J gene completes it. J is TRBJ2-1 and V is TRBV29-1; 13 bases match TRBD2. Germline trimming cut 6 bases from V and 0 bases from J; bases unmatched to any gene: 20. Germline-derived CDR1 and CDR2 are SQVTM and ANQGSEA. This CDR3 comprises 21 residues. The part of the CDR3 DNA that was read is TGCAGCGTAAAGGGACTAGCGGGATCTTCCACCATCCCGAGCTCCTACAATGAG. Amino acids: CSVKGLAGSSTIPSSYNE. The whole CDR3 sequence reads CSVKGLAGSSTIPSSYNEQFF.

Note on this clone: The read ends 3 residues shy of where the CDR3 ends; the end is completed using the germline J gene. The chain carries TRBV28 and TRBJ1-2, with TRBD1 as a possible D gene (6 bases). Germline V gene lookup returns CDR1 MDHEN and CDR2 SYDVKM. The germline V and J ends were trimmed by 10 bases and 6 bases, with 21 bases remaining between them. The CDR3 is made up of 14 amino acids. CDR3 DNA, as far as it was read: TGTGCCACCATCCCCGGACAGAGGGCGAATGGC. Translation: CATIPGQRANG. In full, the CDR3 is CATIPGQRANGYTF.

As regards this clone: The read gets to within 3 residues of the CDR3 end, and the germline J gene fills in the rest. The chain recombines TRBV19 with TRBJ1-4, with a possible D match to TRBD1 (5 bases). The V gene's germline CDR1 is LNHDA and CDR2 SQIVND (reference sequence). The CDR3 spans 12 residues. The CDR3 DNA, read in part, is TGTGCCAGTACCACTGGGACTTCCACA. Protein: CASTTGTST. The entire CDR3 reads CASTTGTSTLFF.

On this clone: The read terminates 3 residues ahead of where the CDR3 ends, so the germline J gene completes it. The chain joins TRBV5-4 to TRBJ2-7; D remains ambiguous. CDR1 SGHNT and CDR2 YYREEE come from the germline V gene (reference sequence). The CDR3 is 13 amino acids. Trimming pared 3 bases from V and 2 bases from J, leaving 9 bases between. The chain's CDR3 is CASSYGGAYEQYF. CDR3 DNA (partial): TGTGCCAGCAGCTATGGCGGTGCCTACGAG.

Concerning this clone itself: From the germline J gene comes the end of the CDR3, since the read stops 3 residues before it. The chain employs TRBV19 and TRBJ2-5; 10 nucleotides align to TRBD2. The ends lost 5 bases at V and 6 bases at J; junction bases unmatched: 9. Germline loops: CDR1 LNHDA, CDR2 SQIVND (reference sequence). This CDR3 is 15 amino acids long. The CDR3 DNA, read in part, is TGTGCCAGTAGTTTAGCGGGGGGCCCCGGGAAGACC. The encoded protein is CASSLAGGPGKT. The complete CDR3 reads CASSLAGGPGKTQYF.

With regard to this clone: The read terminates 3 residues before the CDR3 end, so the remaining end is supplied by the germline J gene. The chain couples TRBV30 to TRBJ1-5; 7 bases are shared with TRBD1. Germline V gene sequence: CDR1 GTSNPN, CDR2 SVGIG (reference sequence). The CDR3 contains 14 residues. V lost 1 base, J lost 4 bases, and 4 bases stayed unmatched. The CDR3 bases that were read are TGTGCCTGGAGTGGGGGACAGCCGAATCAGCCC. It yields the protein CAWSGGQPNQP. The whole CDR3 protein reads CAWSGGQPNQPQHF.

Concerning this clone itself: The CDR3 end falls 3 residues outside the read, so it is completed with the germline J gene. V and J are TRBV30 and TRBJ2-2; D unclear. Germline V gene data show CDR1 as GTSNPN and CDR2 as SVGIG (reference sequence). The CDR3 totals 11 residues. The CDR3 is CAWSSTSSLFF. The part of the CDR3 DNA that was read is TGTGCCTGGAGTTCCACAAGTTCG.